The sequence of this T cell receptor beta chain was determined in a study of cytomegalovirus exposure and HLA in healthy donors. Looking at the study overall: Roughly 80 million unique TCRs from HLA-typed donors were held in an early data release.

Germline CDR1 and CDR2: MNHEY and SVGAGI. This CDR3 has 13 residues. V gave up 6 bases and J gave up 0 bases, with 7 bases separating them. Vbeta (60) and Jbeta (13) primers were used in the PCR. Here immunoSEQ multiplex PCR was the method, and the copy in TCRdb shows in-frame clones only, minus some. The sample has fewer than 150,000 clones, roughly 78% seen once. About this clone: The antigen is undetermined.

Broader study findings: After further analysis at a later stage, around 17,000 TCR beta sequences were associated with HLA alleles at 0.05 false discovery rate. TCR beta sequences reportedly predicted most subjects' HLA-A and HLA-B alleles accurately.

The sequence was obtained from a man in his thirties or forties in good health and CMV-seronegative. Sample: PBMCs. The chain is built from TRBV6-5 and TRBJ2-3, with D possibly matching TRBD2 (6 bases). The CDR3 DNA sequence: TGTGCCAGCAGGCGGGACAGCACAGATACGCAGTATTTT. Protein product: CASRRDSTDTQYF.